This TCR beta chain came from a study of blood T cells in healthy people across ages. Study context: Template switching captured about one barcoded beta molecule per two T cells.

A sample-barcoded 5' primer and a J-beta primer mix were used in a second PCR of about 7 to 12 cycles. TCRdb recomputed calls from the 5' RACE reads with MiXCR, one row per CDR3 protein. Of around 1,500,000 distinct CDR3 sequences in the sample, around two fifths are singletons; the top ten hold roughly 7.9%. Trimming took 5 bases from V and 1 from J; bases not matched to a gene: 20. CDR3 length equals 20 residues. Looked up from germline, CDR1 is LGHDT and CDR2 is YNNKEL (reference sequence). The receptor's source is a woman between 18 and 29 years old in good health. The rearrangement joins TRBV3-1 to TRBJ2-1; 7 bases line up with TRBD1. The sequenced material came from blood. The CDR3 protein is CASSISRQGLIPSSYNEQFF. CDR3 sequence (DNA): TGTGCCAGCAGCATATCAAGACAGGGCTTAATCCCTTCGTCCTACAATGAGCAGTTCTTC.